The subject of this entry is one TCR beta chain. The target of this receptor is not known. Base qualities are not recorded, but no much larger clone differs from it by a single base. Libraries were prepared through PCR. Sequencing took place on an Illumina HiSeq 2500. TCR libraries were prepared with molecular barcoding, using unique molecular identifiers to normalize TCRbeta repertoire quantification. TCRdb took the public reads, trimmed them with fastp at Q25, ran MiXCR for clone calling and kept in-frame beta chains. Rows matching on CDR3 protein sequence are summarized as one entry with the most common DNA and genes. For this sample there are approximately 520,000 distinct CDR3 sequences; 30% to 35% appear just once. Approximately 2.3% of the sample lies in the top ten. These data belong to a study of T-cell reconstitution after alpha-beta-depleted transplantation in children listed by TCRdb under 2016. Broadly, across the study: T-cell immune reconstitution after TCRalphabeta/CD19-depleted allogeneic hematopoietic cell transplantation in children was quantitatively tracked in the study by means of TCR repertoire profiling.

V is cut back by 4 bases and J by 2 bases, with 9 bases in the junction unmatched. The germline V gene sets CDR1 to SGHTA and CDR2 to FQGNSA. The CDR3 has 16 amino acids, counting the end cysteine and phenylalanine. Only the CDR3 part of the read is kept: 48 bases, read in frame from the first base. The specimen comprised PBMCs from the stem cell graft donor, sampled from the stem cell graft. The chain employs TRBV7-2 and TRBJ2-3, with 7 bases matching TRBD1. The receptor was isolated from a human donor who donated a stem cell graft to a child with aplastic anemia. The CDR3 reads CASSWQGTANTDTQYF. The nucleotides are TGTGCCAGCAGCTGGCAGGGGACAGCCAACACAGATACGCAGTATTTT. When the CDR3 is completed using the reference TRBV7-2 and TRBJ2-3 genes on either side, the full variable domain is GAGVSQSPSNKVTEKGKDVELRCDPISGHTALYWYRQSLGQGLEFLIYFQGNSAPDKSGLPSDRFSAERTGGSVSTLTIQRTQQEDSAVYLCASSWQGTANTDTQYFGPGTRLTVL.